Listed below are T cell receptor beta chains from one sample, sequenced in a study of cytomegalovirus exposure and HLA in healthy donors. Method: immunoSEQ multiplex PCR; TCRdb's copy keeps in-frame clones and lacks some. The table includes about 120,000 clones, over 60% detected once. Input material: PBMCs. These receptors were collected from a woman aged 25 to 45 in good health and CMV-seronegative. CDR3s include the opening cysteine and the closing phenylalanine or tryptophan. D genes are given only for firm matches. Clone size appears in some rows only: once, few, many, or a class for an expanded clone.

CDR3 DNA	CDR3 protein	clone size	D gene	V gene	J gene
TGTGCCAGCAGTTCGCAGGGGGTAGCCAAAAACATTCAGTACTTC	CASSSQGVAKNIQYF	few	TRBD1	TRBV28	TRBJ2-4
TGTGCCAGTAGTAAAGCGGGGGGCTCCTACAATGAGCAGTTCTTC	CASSKAGGSYNEQFF	.	TRBD2	TRBV19	TRBJ2-1
TGCAGCGTTATCGGCAGGGCTGGCGCTGAAGCTTTCTTT	CSVIGRAGAEAFF	few	.	TRBV29-1	TRBJ1-1
TGCAGCGCCCGGACAGGGGGGATTTCTACGAACACTGAAGCTTTCTTT	CSARTGGISTNTEAFF	.	TRBD1	TRBV29-1	TRBJ1-1
TGTGCCAGCAGCCCACACTCTGGAAACACCATATATTTT	CASSPHSGNTIYF	.	.	TRBV14	TRBJ1-3
TGTGCCAGCAGCCGAGGACAGAATAGCAATCAGCCCCAGCATTTT	CASSRGQNSNQPQHF	.	.	TRBV6-6	TRBJ1-5
TGTGCCAGCAGCCCCCAGACACAAGAGACCCAGTACTTC	CASSPQTQETQYF	.	.	TRBV5-4	TRBJ2-5
TGTGCCAGTACCGGGACACCCAACACTGAAGCTTTCTTT	CASTGTPNTEAFF	.	.	TRBV6-1	TRBJ1-1
TGTGCCACCAGCAGGCCGGGACAGGGAGTTCAGCCCCAGCATTTT	CATSRPGQGVQPQHF	.	TRBD1	TRBV15	TRBJ1-5
TGTGCCGGCGGCTGGAGAGCCTACGAGCAGTACTTC	CAGGWRAYEQYF	.	.	TRBV30	TRBJ2-7
TGTGCCAGCTCACTCGCAGGAAATGATTATGGCTACACCTTC	CASSLAGNDYGYTF	.	.	TRBV18	TRBJ1-2
TGTGCCAGCAGAACTAGCGGGGGTAATGAGCAGTTCTTC	CASRTSGGNEQFF	few	TRBD2	TRBV6-1	TRBJ2-1
TGTGCCAGCAGTTCCAGGGGGCTGGAAGCTTTCTTT	CASSSRGLEAFF	.	TRBD1	TRBV27	TRBJ1-1
TGCAGCGTTGAGGGACAGGGGGCGAGCGGCTACACCTTC	CSVEGQGASGYTF	.	TRBD1	TRBV29-1	TRBJ1-2
TGTGCCAGCAGCCGACAGGGGAATCAGCCCCAGCATTTT	CASSRQGNQPQHF	.	TRBD1	TRBV28	TRBJ1-5
TGCGCCAGCAGCCATGGCTGGCGGGAGGGTACCGGGGAGCTGTTTTTT	CASSHGWREGTGELFF	.	TRBD2	TRBV4-3	TRBJ2-2